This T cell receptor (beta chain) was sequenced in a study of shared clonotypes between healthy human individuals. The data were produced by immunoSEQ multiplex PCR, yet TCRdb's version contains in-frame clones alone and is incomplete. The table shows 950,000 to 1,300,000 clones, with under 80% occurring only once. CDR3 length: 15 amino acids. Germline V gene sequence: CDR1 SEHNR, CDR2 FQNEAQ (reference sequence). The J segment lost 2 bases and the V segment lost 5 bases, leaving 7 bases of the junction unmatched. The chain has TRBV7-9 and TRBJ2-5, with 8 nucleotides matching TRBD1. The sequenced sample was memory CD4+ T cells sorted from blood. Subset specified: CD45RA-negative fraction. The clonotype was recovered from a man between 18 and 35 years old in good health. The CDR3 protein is CASSLDRAGQETQYF. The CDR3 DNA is TGTGCCAGCAGCCTGGACAGGGCAGGGCAAGAGACCCAGTACTTC. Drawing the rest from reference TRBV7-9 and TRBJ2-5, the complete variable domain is DTGVSQNPRHKITKRGQNVTFRCDPISEHNRLYWYRQTLGQGPEFLTYFQNEAQLEKSRLLSDRFSAERPKGSFSTLEIQRTEQGDSAMYLCASSLDRAGQETQYFGPGTRLLVL.